The 23 T cell receptor beta chains below all came from one sample that was sequenced in a study of OX40 agonist ivuxolimab in advanced cancers. The library was prepared using the immunoSEQ multiplex PCR assay. This is the immuneACCESS table as TCRdb keeps it, with only in-frame sequences that have V and J called. A part of the clones is gone; compared with another copy, unresolved V genes explain less than half, and the rest is unexplained. The sample contains around 79,000 clones, approximately 92% of them found a single time. The ten largest clones add up to 8% to 10% of the sample. The source material was CD4+ or CD8+ T cells sorted from blood, sampled in a trial of the OX40 agonist ivuxolimab. These receptors were obtained from an adult with an advanced solid tumor such as melanoma, head and neck, liver or kidney cancer.

This clone was picked up one time. V and J are TRBV6-1 and TRBJ1-2; 10 nucleotides line up with TRBD1. V lost 5 bases, J lost 4 bases, and 4 bases stayed unmatched. The CDR3 covers 14 residues. Germline V gene data show CDR1 as MNHNS and CDR2 as SASEGT. The DNA of the CDR3 is TGTGCCAGCAGTTTCCGGGACAGGGGCTATGGCTACACCTTC. This gives the protein CASSFRDRGYGYTF.

V usage is TRBV14 and J usage is TRBJ1-1; 9 bases map to TRBD1. In germline, CDR1 is SGHDN, CDR2 FVKESK. J was trimmed by 1 base and V by 0 bases; bases with no gene match: 9. The CDR3 length is 18 residues. CDR3 in amino acids: CASSQDRFPDRGNTEAFF. CDR3 nucleotide sequence: TGTGCCAGCAGCCAAGATCGATTTCCGGACAGGGGGAACACTGAAGCTTTCTTT.

This clone was observed once. The chain is built from TRBV6-5 and TRBJ2-1; weak D call: TRBD2 (5 bases). The germline CDR1 and CDR2 sequences are MNHEY and SVGAGI. CDR3 length: 13 residues. Trimming pared 2 bases from V and 8 bases from J, leaving 10 bases between. The CDR3 region is CASSYDWGDEQFF. Written as DNA, the CDR3 is TGTGCCAGCAGTTACGACTGGGGAGATGAGCAGTTCTTC.

The chain joins TRBV5-1 to TRBJ1-2; no clear D. The CDR3 is 11 amino acids. V was cut by 0 bases and J by 13 bases, with 10 bases left in between. Germline CDR1 is SGHRS and CDR2 is YFSETQ. The CDR3 spells CASSLEMIGTF. The CDR3 DNA reads as TGCGCCAGCAGCTTGGAAATGATTGGCACCTTC.

The count of this clone is one. The chain uses TRBV9 and TRBJ2-7; the D call may be TRBD1 or TRBD2 (5 bases each). The ends were cut back, 4 bases at V and 6 bases at J, with 14 bases in the middle. The germline gives CDR1 SGDLS, CDR2 YYNGEE. This CDR3 has 13 residues. CDR3 sequence: CASSPWAGSEQYF. In nucleotides, the CDR3 is TGTGCCAGCAGCCCATGGGCAGGGAGCGAGCAGTACTTC.

V is TRBV7-9 and J is TRBJ1-2; D ambiguous. The CDR3 has 13 amino acids. Germline V gene lookup returns CDR1 SEHNR and CDR2 FQNEAQ (reference sequence). Deletions cut 1 base from V and 6 bases from J, with 9 bases between. DNA for the CDR3: TGTGCCAGCAGCTTAGTCGAGGGAGATGGCTACACCTTC. This codes for CASSLVEGDGYTF.

This clone appeared a single time. The V call is TRBV13, the J call TRBJ1-6; D gene uncertain. Germline lookup yields CDR1 PRHDT and CDR2 FYEKMQ (reference sequence). The CDR3 runs 16 residues. V was trimmed by 5 bases and J by 0 bases, leaving 11 bases between them. CDR3 sequence reads: CASSEPQSSYNSPLHF. The CDR3, as DNA: TGTGCCAGCAGCGAGCCCCAGAGCTCCTATAATTCACCCCTCCACTTT. Full variable domain (rest looked up from reference TRBV13 and TRBJ1-6): AAGVIQSPRHLIKEKRETATLKCYPIPRHDTVYWYQQGPGQDPQFLISFYEKMQSDKGSIPDRFSAQQFSDYHSELNMSSLELGDSALYFCASSEPQSSYNSPLHFGNGTRLTVT.

The chain uses TRBV2 and TRBJ2-2; D uncertain. The CDR3 covers 15 residues. Between the trimmed V and J ends, which lost 2 bases and 0 bases, there was a span of 7 bases. CDR1 and CDR2 from the germline V gene are SNHLY and FYNNEI. The chain's CDR3 is CASSELVANTGELFF. The CDR3 nucleotides are TGTGCCAGCAGTGAACTGGTCGCGAACACCGGGGAGCTGTTTTTT.

This chain joins TRBV5-1 and TRBJ1-1; 9 positions agree with TRBD1. V lost 1 base, J lost 4 bases, and 5 bases stayed unmatched. Germline CDR1 SGHRS, CDR2 YFSETQ. This CDR3 contains 15 residues. The CDR3 here is CASSLTGGGSTEAFF. The CDR3 DNA reads TGCGCCAGCAGCTTGACAGGGGGCGGGAGCACTGAAGCTTTCTTT.

This sequence joins TRBV4-1 and TRBJ2-3, with D tentatively TRBD1 or TRBD2 (5 bases each). CDR1 is MGHRA and CDR2 is YSYEKL in the germline V gene. The V end lost 2 bases, the J end lost 5 bases, and 14 bases lay between the germline ends. This CDR3 is built from 15 residues. CDR3 amino acids: CASSQIPRELDTQYF. The DNA of the CDR3 is TGCGCCAGCAGCCAAATCCCCAGGGAGCTAGATACGCAGTATTTT.

The chain employs TRBV4-1 and TRBJ2-7; possibly TRBD1 for D (6 bases). The CDR3 consists of 14 residues. V was trimmed by 1 base and J by 3 bases, leaving 10 bases between them. In germline, CDR1 is MGHRA, CDR2 YSYEKL. The CDR3 region is CASSQVPDSYEQYF. The CDR3 DNA is TGCGCCAGCAGCCAAGTCCCGGACAGCTACGAGCAGTACTTC.

The V and J genes are TRBV9 and TRBJ2-3; 11 bases are shared with TRBD2. The CDR3 totals 16 residues. With V trimmed by 2 bases and J by 4 bases, 6 bases remained unmatched. Germline CDR1 and CDR2: SGDLS and YYNGEE. The chain's CDR3 is CASSVTSGVAADTQYF. The CDR3 DNA follows: TGTGCCAGCAGCGTGACTAGCGGGGTAGCAGCAGATACGCAGTATTTT.

In DNA form, the CDR3 reads TGCGCCAGCAGCTTGGCCTACGACAGGCCTAGCTCCTACGAGCAGTACTTC. It encodes CASSLAYDRPSSYEQYF. The chain combines TRBV5-1 with TRBJ2-7; tentatively, D is TRBD1 (6 bases). The CDR3 runs to 17 residues. Per the germline V gene, CDR1 is SGHRS and CDR2 is YFSETQ. Trimming pared 0 bases from V and 0 bases from J, leaving 16 bases between. Based on the CDR3 plus reference TRBV5-1 and TRBJ2-7, the full variable domain is KAGVTQTPRYLIKTRGQQVTLSCSPISGHRSVSWYQQTPGQGLQFLFEYFSETQRNKGNFPGRFSGRQFSNSRSEMNVSTLELGDSALYLCASSLAYDRPSSYEQYFGPGTRLTVT.

This clone showed up just once. The gene calls are TRBV5-6 and TRBJ2-7; TRBD1 is a possible D gene (5 bases). Germline V gives CDR1 SGHDT, CDR2 YYEEEE. The CDR3 sequence is 13 residues long. Between the trimmed V and J ends, which lost 2 bases and 2 bases, there was a span of 8 bases. CDR3 bases: TGTGCCAGCAGCTTAGGGGATACCTACGAGCAGTACTTC. The encoded protein is CASSLGDTYEQYF.

The chain couples TRBV9 to TRBJ2-3; 13 nucleotides match TRBD2. Unmatched junction bases numbered 10, after V lost 3 bases and J lost 12 bases. This CDR3 region has 15 residues. The germline gives CDR1 SGDLS, CDR2 YYNGEE. The CDR3 DNA is TGTGCCAGCAGCGGAACCGGGACTAGCGGGGCCCCACAGTATTTT. As protein: CASSGTGTSGAPQYF.

This chain connects TRBV4-1 to TRBJ2-7; 13 bases are shared with TRBD2. Trimming removed 4 bases from V and 6 bases from J; junction bases left unmatched: 6. In germline, CDR1 is MGHRA, CDR2 YSYEKL. This CDR3 spans 15 amino acids. The CDR3 is CASSLGLAGKIEQYF. The CDR3 nucleotides read TGCGCCAGCAGCCTGGGACTAGCGGGGAAAATCGAGCAGTACTTC.

This clone was observed a single time. The chain combines TRBV5-1 with TRBJ1-2; D unresolved. The germline V gene has CDR1 SGHRS and CDR2 YFSETQ. The CDR3 has 15 amino acids. Trimming left V 4 bases short and J 0 bases short, with 13 bases between. CDR3 nucleotide sequence: TGCGCCAGCAGCCCGTTACCGGAAGCTAACTATGGCTACACCTTC. This encodes CASSPLPEANYGYTF.

This clone was seen a few times. The V call is TRBV7-8, the J call TRBJ2-7, with TRBD1 matching over 9 bases. This CDR3 has 15 amino acids. Germline V CDR1 and CDR2: SGHVS, FQNEAQ. Trimming at V came to 4 bases and at J to 5 bases, leaving 9 bases not matched to a gene. CDR3 nucleotide sequence: TGTGCCAGCAGCTCGTACAGGGGGCGCCTCCACGAGCAGTACTTC. Translating it yields CASSSYRGRLHEQYF.

This chain links TRBV4-2 with TRBJ2-7; no reliable D call. Trimming took 0 bases from V and 3 from J, leaving 9 bases between them. The CDR3 covers 14 residues. CDR1 LGHNA and CDR2 YNFKEQ come from the germline V gene. The DNA of the CDR3 is TGTGCCAGCAGCCAAGATTGGAATGACTACGAGCAGTACTTC. Its protein product is CASSQDWNDYEQYF.

The V gene is TRBV7-9, the J gene TRBJ2-1; D perhaps matches TRBD1 (5 bases). V was pared by 4 bases and J by 0 bases, with 13 bases between. Per the germline V gene, CDR1 is SEHNR and CDR2 is FQNEAQ (reference sequence). The CDR3 has 16 amino acids. CDR3 residues: CASSSSRGTSYNEQFF. The CDR3 DNA is TGTGCCAGCAGCTCTTCTAGGGGCACCTCCTACAATGAGCAGTTCTTC.

The chain couples TRBV9 to TRBJ1-2, with D possibly TRBD1 on 6 matching bases. CDR1 and CDR2 (germline): SGDLS, YYNGEE. The V and J ends lost 5 bases and 0 bases respectively, with 17 bases between them. The CDR3 loop spans 16 amino acids. CDR3 nucleotides: TGTGCCAGCAGTGCGCAGGGGCTTGAAGCTAACTATGGCTACACCTTC. Amino acid sequence: CASSAQGLEANYGYTF.

V and J are TRBV7-6 and TRBJ2-7; no reliable D call. From germline, CDR1 is SGHVS and CDR2 FNYEAQ. The CDR3 is made up of 15 amino acids. V was clipped by 0 bases and J by 2 bases, with 11 bases between them. The CDR3 sequence: CASSLAASSAYEQYF. In DNA, the CDR3 is TGTGCCAGCAGCTTAGCGGCGTCTTCGGCCTACGAGCAGTACTTC.

In the case of this clone: This CDR3 is also generated by other DNA sequences in the sample. The chain is built from TRBV7-9 and TRBJ1-2; D gene unclear. Germline loops: CDR1 SEHNR, CDR2 FQNEAQ (reference sequence). The CDR3 covers 12 residues. Trimming shortened V by 1 base and J by 5 bases, and 5 bases separated the two germline ends. CDR3 residues: CASSLEGYGYTF. The CDR3 DNA reads TGTGCCAGCAGCTTAGAAGGGTATGGCTACACCTTC.